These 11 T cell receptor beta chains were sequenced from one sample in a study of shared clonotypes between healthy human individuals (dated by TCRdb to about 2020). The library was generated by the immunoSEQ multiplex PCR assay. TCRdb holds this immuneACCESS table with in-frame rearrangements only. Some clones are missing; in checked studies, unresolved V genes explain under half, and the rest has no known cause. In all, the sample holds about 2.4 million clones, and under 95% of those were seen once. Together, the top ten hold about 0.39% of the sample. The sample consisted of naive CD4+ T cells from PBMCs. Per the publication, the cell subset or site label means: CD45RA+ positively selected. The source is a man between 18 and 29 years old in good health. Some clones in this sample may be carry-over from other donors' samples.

In DNA, the CDR3 is TGTGCCAGCAGTTGGACTGTGATCTCTGGAAACACCATATATTTT. Amino acids: CASSWTVISGNTIYF. V and J are TRBV6-1 and TRBJ1-3; D gene unclear. CDR1 MNHNS and CDR2 SASEGT come from the germline V gene. V gave up 5 bases and J gave up 0 bases, with 11 bases separating them. This CDR3 is 15 amino acids long.

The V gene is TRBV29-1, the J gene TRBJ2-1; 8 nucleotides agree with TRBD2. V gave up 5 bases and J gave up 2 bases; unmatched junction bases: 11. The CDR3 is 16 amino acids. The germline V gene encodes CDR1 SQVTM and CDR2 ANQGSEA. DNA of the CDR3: TGCAGCGTTTTAACTAGCGGAGGGGGGGCCTACAATGAGCAGTTCTTC. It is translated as CSVLTSGGGAYNEQFF.

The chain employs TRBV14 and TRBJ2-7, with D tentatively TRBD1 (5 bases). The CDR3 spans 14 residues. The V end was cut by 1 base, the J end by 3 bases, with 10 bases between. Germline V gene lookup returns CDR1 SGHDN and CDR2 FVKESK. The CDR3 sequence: CASSQVPRDYEQYF. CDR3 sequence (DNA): TGTGCCAGCAGCCAAGTACCCAGGGACTACGAGCAGTACTTC.

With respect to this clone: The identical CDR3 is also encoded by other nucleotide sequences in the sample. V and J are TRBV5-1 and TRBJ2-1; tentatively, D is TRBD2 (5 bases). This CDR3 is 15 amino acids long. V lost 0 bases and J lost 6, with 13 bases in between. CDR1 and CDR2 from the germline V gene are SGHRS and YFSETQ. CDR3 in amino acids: CASSLVVGDPNEQFF. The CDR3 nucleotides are TGCGCCAGCAGCTTGGTTGTGGGAGACCCCAATGAGCAGTTCTTC.

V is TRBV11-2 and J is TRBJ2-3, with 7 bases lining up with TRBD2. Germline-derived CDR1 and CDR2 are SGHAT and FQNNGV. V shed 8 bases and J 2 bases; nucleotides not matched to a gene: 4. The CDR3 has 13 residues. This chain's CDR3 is CASVGGFTDTQYF. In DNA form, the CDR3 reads TGTGCCAGCGTGGGGGGGTTCACAGATACGCAGTATTTT.

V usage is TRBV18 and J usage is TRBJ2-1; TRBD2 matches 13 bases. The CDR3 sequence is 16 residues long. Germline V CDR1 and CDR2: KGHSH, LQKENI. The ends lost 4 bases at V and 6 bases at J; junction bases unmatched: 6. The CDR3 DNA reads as TGTGCCAGCTCACTGGGACTAGCGGGAATCGGCAATGAGCAGTTCTTC. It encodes CASSLGLAGIGNEQFF.

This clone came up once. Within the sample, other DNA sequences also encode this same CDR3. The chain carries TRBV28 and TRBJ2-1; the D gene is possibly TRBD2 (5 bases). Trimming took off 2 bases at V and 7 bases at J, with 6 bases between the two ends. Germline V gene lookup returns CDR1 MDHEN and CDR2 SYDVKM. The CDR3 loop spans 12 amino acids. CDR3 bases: TGTGCCAGCAGTTTACTAGCAAATGAGCAGTTCTTC. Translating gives CASSLLANEQFF.

The CDR3 loop reads CSVDGLAGVTGELFF. The CDR3 DNA sequence: TGCAGCGTTGATGGGCTAGCGGGAGTCACCGGGGAGCTGTTTTTT. V usage is TRBV29-1 and J usage is TRBJ2-2, with 10 nucleotides matching TRBD2. The J segment lost 4 bases and the V segment lost 3 bases, leaving 5 bases of the junction unmatched. Germline V gene sequence: CDR1 SQVTM, CDR2 ANQGSEA. CDR3 length equals 15 residues.

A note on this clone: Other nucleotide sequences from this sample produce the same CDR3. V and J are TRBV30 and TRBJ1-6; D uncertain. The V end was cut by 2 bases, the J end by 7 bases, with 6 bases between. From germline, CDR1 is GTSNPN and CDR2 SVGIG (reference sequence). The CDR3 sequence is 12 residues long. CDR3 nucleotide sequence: TGTGCCTGGAGTCTCCCCAATTCACCCCTCCACTTT. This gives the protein CAWSLPNSPLHF.

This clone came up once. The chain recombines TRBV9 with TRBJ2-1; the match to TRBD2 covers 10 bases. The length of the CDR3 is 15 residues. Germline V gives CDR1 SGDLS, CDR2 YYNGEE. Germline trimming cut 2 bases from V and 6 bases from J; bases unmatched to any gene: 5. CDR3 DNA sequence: TGTGCCAGCAGCGTTAATAGCGGGAGGCCCAATGAGCAGTTCTTC. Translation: CASSVNSGRPNEQFF. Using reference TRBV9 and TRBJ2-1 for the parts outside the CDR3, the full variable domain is DSGVTQTPKHLITATGQRVTLRCSPRSGDLSVYWYQQSLDQGLQFLIQYYNGEERAKGNILERFSAQQFPDLHSELNLSSLELGDSALYFCASSVNSGRPNEQFFGPGTRLTVL.

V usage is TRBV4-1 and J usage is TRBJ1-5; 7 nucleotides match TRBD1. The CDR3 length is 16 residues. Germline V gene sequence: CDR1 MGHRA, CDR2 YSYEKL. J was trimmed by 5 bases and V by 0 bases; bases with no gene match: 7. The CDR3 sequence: CASSQDATGVYQPQHF. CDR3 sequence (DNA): TGCGCCAGCAGCCAAGATGCAACAGGGGTGTATCAGCCCCAGCATTTT.